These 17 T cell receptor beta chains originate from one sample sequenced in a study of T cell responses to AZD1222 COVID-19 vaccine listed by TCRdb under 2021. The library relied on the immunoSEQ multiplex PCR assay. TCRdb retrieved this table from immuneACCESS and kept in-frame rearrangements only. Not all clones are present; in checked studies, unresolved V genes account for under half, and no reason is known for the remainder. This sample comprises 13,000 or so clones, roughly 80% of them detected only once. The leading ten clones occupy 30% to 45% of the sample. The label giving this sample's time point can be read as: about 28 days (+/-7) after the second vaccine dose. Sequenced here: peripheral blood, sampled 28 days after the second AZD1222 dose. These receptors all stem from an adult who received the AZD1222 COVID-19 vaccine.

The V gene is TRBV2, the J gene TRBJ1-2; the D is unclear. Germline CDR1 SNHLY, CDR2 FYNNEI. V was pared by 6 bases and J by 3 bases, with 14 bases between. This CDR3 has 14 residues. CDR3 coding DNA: TGTGCCAGCAGAGAGGGAGAGGTCGACTATGGCTACACCTTC. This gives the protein CASREGEVDYGYTF. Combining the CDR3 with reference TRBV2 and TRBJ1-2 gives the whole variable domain EPEVTQTPSHQVTQMGQEVILRCVPISNHLYFYWYRQILGQKVEFLVSFYNNEISEKSEIFDDQFSVERPDGSNFTLKIRSTKLEDSAMYFCASREGEVDYGYTFGSGTRLTVV.

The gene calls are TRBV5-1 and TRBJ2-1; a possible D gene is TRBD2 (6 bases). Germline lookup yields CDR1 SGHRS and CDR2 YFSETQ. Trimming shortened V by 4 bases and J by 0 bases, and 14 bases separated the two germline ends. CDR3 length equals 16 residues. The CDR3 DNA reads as TGCGCCAGCAGCGTAGGCGCACTAGCCTCCTACAATGAGCAGTTCTTC. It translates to CASSVGALASYNEQFF.

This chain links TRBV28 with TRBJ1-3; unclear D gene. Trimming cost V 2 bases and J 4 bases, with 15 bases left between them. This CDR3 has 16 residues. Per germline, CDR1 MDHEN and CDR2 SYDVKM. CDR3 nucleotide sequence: TGTGCCAGCAGTTTAGTGGGCCAAAGAGGAGGAAACACCATATATTTT. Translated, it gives CASSLVGQRGGNTIYF.

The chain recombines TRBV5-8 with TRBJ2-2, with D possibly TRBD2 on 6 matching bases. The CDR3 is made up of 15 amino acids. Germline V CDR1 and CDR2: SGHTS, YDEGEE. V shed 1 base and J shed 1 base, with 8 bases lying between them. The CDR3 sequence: CASSLQGGNTGELFF. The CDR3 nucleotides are TGTGCCAGCAGCTTGCAGGGAGGGAACACCGGGGAGCTGTTTTTT.

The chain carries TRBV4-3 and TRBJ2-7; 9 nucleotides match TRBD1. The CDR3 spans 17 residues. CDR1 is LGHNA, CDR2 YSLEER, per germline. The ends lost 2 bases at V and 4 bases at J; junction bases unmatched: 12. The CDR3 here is CASSQSYGTGNRYEQYF. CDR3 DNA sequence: TGCGCCAGCAGCCAATCCTACGGGACAGGGAACAGGTACGAGCAGTACTTC.

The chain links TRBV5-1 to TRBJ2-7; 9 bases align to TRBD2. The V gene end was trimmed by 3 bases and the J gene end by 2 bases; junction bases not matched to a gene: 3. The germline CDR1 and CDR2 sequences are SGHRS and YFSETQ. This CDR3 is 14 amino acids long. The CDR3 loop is CASSWTSDTYEQYF. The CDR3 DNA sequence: TGCGCCAGCAGCTGGACTAGCGATACCTACGAGCAGTACTTC. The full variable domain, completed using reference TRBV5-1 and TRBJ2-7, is KAGVTQTPRYLIKTRGQQVTLSCSPISGHRSVSWYQQTPGQGLQFLFEYFSETQRNKGNFPGRFSGRQFSNSRSEMNVSTLELGDSALYLCASSWTSDTYEQYFGPGTRLTVT.

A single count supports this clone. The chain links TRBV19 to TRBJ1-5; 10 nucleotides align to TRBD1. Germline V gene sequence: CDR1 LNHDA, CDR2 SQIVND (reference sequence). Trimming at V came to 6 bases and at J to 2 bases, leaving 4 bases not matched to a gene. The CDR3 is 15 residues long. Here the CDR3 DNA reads TGTGCCAGTAGCTATGACAGGGGGCGCAATCAGCCCCAGCATTTT. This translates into CASSYDRGRNQPQHF.

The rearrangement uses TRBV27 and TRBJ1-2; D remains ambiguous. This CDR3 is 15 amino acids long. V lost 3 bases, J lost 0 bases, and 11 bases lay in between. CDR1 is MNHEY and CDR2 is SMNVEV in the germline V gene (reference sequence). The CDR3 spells CASSFLGPPNYGYTF. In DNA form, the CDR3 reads TGTGCCAGCAGTTTTCTCGGGCCTCCTAACTATGGCTACACCTTC.

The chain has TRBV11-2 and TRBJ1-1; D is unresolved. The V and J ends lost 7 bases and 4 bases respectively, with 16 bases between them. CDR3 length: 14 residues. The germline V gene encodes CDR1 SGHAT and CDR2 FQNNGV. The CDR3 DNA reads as TGTGCCAGCAACCCACGGGCAGAAGGCACTGAAGCTTTCTTT. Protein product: CASNPRAEGTEAFF.

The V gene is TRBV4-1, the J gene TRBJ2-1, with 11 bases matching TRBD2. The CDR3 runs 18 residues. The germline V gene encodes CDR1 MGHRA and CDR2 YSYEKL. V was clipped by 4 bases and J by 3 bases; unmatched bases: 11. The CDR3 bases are TGCGCCAGCAGCCGCACGTCTAGCGGGGGGAAGAACTACAATGAGCAGTTCTTC. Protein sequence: CASSRTSSGGKNYNEQFF.

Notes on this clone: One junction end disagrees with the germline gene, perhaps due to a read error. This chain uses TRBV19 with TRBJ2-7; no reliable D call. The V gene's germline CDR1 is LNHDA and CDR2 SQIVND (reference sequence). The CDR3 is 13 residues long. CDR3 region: CASSITASYKQYF. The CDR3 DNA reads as TGTGCCAGTAGTATAACAGCGAGCTACAAGCAGTACTTC.

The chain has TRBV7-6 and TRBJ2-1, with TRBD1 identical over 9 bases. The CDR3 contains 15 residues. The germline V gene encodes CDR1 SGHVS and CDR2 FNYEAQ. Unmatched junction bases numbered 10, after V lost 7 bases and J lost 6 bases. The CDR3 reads CASTPNRGRGNEQFF. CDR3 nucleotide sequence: TGTGCCAGCACCCCCAACAGGGGGCGCGGCAATGAGCAGTTCTTC.

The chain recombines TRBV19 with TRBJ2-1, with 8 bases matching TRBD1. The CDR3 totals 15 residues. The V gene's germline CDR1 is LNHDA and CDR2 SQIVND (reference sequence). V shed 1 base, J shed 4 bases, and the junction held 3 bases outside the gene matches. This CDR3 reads CASSIGQGPYNEQFF. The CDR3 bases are TGTGCCAGTAGTATAGGACAGGGGCCATACAATGAGCAGTTCTTC.

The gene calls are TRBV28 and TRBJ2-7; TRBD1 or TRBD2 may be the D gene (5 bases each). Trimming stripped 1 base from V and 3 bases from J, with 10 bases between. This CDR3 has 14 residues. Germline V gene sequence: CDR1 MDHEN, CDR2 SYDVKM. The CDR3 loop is CASSLSGPLYEQYF. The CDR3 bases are TGTGCCAGCAGTTTATCGGGACCCCTCTACGAGCAGTACTTC.

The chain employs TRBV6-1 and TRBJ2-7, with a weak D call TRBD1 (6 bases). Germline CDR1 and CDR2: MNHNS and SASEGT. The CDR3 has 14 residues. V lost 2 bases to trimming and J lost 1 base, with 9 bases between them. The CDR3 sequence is CASSENRASYEQYF. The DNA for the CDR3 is TGTGCCAGCAGTGAAAACAGGGCTTCCTACGAGCAGTACTTC.

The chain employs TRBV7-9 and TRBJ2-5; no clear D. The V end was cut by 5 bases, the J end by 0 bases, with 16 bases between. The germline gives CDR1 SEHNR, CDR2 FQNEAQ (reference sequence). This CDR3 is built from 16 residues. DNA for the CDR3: TGTGCCAGCAGCGTTCTGACTGGGCCCGACCAAGAGACCCAGTACTTC. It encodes CASSVLTGPDQETQYF.

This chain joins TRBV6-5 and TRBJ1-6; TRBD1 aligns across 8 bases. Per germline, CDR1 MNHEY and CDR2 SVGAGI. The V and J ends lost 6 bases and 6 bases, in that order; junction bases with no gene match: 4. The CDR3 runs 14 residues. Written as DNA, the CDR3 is TGTGCCAGCAGACGGACAGGGACTAATTCACCCCTCCACTTT. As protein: CASRRTGTNSPLHF.